This TCR beta chain derives from a study of blood T cell repertoires in COVID-19. Libraries were prepared by immunoSEQ multiplex PCR; TCRdb keeps only in-frame clonotypes and omits some of them. The sample includes 75,000 to 100,000 clones, 70% to 90% of them seen just once. Germline CDR1 and CDR2: MNHEY and SVGAGI. The CDR3 loop spans 14 amino acids. The V and J ends lost 6 bases and 4 bases, in that order; junction bases with no gene match: 8. The sequence was collected from a human donor in a cohort sampled during active COVID-19. The chain recombines TRBV6-5 with TRBJ2-5; 7 nucleotides align to TRBD1. What was sequenced was peripheral blood. The CDR3 DNA is TGTGCCAGCAGGCCACAGGGGCCTCTAGAGACCCAGTACTTC. It translates to CASRPQGPLETQYF.